A single sample gave rise to the 4 T cell receptor beta chains below, sequenced in a study of T cells after posttransplantation cyclophosphamide. Sequencing was performed with immunoSEQ multiplex PCR; in TCRdb, only in-frame clones are kept and a portion is missing. Observed in the sample are about 7,500 clones, none of them singletons. Treatment was busulfan-fludarabine conditioning, a marrow graft, and cyclophosphamide on days +3 and +4. Sequenced material: PBMCs, taken after allogeneic stem cell transplant with posttransplant cyclophosphamide. The source of these receptors is a female patient aged 45-65 years who received an allogeneic stem cell transplant from a related donor, was CMV-positive, and had no GVHD. The graft donor may account for some of the T cells.

The table lists this clone with many counts. V and J are TRBV5-1 and TRBJ2-1; TRBD2 matches 8 bases. There are 16 residues in the CDR3. Germline lookup yields CDR1 SGHRS and CDR2 YFSETQ. Unmatched junction bases numbered 9, after V lost 4 bases and J lost 3 bases. The CDR3 spells CASSLGGGGNYNEQFF. CDR3 nucleotides: TGCGCCAGCAGCCTGGGAGGCGGGGGGAACTACAATGAGCAGTTCTTC.

This clone was counted many times. This chain links TRBV12-3 or TRBV12-4 with TRBJ2-7, with D maybe TRBD1 (8 bases). The CDR3 length is 17 residues. V lost 2 bases to trimming and J lost 7 bases, with 24 bases between them. CDR3 DNA: TGTGCCAGCAGTTTACTGGACGGACAGGGAGGGTTCGGTGAGCAGTACTTC. Protein: CASSLLDGQGGFGEQYF.

This clone was seen ten or more times. The chain couples TRBV2 to TRBJ1-5; D may be TRBD1 (5 bases). The CDR3 totals 15 residues. CDR1 SNHLY and CDR2 FYNNEI come from the germline V gene. V shed 7 bases and J shed 9 bases, with 22 bases lying between them. The CDR3 loop reads CASNLKWDSRGPQHF. The CDR3 DNA reads as TGTGCCAGCAACCTAAAATGGGACTCCCGGGGGCCCCAGCATTTT.

This clone was counted ten times or more. The genes are TRBV2 and TRBJ2-7; a weak D match, TRBD1 (6 bases). Trimming took off 8 bases at V and 0 bases at J, with 17 bases between the two ends. CDR1 SNHLY and CDR2 FYNNEI come from the germline V gene. The CDR3 length is 15 residues. Written as DNA, the CDR3 is TGTGCCAGCGTGTTTGCTAGGACAGTCTCCTACGAGCAGTACTTC. Protein product: CASVFARTVSYEQYF.